The text below deals with one T cell receptor beta chain. Trimming removed 3 bases from V and 6 bases from J, with 15 bases in between. Germline CDR1 and CDR2: MGHRA and YSYEKL. The CDR3 extends over 14 amino acids. This entry belongs to a study of blood T cell repertoires in COVID-19. Whole-study context: PBMCs, B-cell-depleted T cells, or T cells were the source of the cDNA or gDNA that made up the material.

The table came from immunoSEQ multiplex PCR; TCRdb's copy has only in-frame clones and leaves some out. The sample has around 29,000 clones; approximately 85% are singletons. The source of this sequence is an elderly woman with COVID-19, enrolled during active disease. Sequencing was carried out using peripheral blood. V usage is TRBV4-1 and J usage is TRBJ2-7, with D perhaps TRBD2 (7 bases). This CDR3 is CASSQTGGRIEQYF. In nucleotides, the CDR3 is TGCGCCAGCAGCCAGACCGGGGGGCGGATCGAGCAGTACTTC.